This TCR beta chain was recovered during a study of blood T cell repertoires in COVID-19. At the level of the study: Sites across the United States, Italy and Spain contributed samples from acute and convalescent COVID-19. Nucleic acid was either cDNA or gDNA, and it came from T cells, B-cell-depleted T cells, or PBMCs.

The CDR3 contains 18 residues. After removal of 0 bases from V and 4 bases from J, the junction contained 9 bases not matched to a gene. CDR1 and CDR2 (germline): MGHRA, YSYEKL. As processed by the authors: Amplification with reference gene primers provided the estimates of nucleated cell counts. Data came from immunoSEQ multiplex PCR; TCRdb stores just in-frame clones and leaves some out. That table gives V, J and clone size, and the DNA gave D and trimming. This table holds about 270,000 clones, about nine tenths found once. Specimen: peripheral blood. The chain links TRBV4-1 to TRBJ2-1; TRBD1 aligns across 10 bases. The receptor's source is a middle-aged man with acute or convalescent COVID-19. In DNA form, the CDR3 reads TGCGCCAGCAGCCAAGAGGGGGGGACAGGGGCAAAGTACAATGAGCAGTTCTTC. It specifies CASSQEGGTGAKYNEQFF.